This record concerns one T cell receptor (beta chain) sequence. Its antigen is unknown. This sample is part of a study of a mutant IDH1 vaccine in newly diagnosed glioma. Profiling relied on immunoSEQ multiplex PCR, and the TCRdb table lists in-frame clones only, not all of them. This table holds about 62,000 clones, about 89% found once. CDR1 is SEHNR and CDR2 is FQNEAQ in the germline V gene (reference sequence). Trimming removed 5 bases at V and 7 bases at J, with 11 bases between. The CDR3 length is 13 residues. Time point described: week 11, during vaccination. In every dose of vaccine, 300 ug of mutant IDH1 20-mer peptide was given alongside topical imiquimod.

The V and J genes are TRBV7-9 and TRBJ1-4; D might be TRBD1 (5 bases). The sample consisted of PBMCs, taken from a glioma patient whose treatment included an IDH1 peptide vaccine. The TCR comes from a man aged 35-49 years with glioma. The CDR3 nucleotides are TGTGCCAGCAGCCGGGACGGTGGTGAAAAACTGTTTTTT. This translates into CASSRDGGEKLFF.